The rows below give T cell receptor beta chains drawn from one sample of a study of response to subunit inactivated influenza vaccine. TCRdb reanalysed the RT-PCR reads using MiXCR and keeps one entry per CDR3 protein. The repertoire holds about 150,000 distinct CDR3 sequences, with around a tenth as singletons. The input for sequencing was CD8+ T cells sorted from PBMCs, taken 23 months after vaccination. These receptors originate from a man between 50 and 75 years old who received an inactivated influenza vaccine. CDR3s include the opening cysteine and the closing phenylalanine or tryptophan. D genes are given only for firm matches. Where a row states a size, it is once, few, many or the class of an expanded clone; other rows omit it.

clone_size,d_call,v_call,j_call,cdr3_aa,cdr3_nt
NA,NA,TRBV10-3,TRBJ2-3,CAISDPDTQYF,TGTGCCATCAGTGATCCAGATACGCAGTATTTT
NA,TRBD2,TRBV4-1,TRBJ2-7,CASSQVGGGGAYEQYF,TGCGCCAGCAGCCAAGTTGGCGGGGGGGGAGCCTACGAGCAGTACTTC
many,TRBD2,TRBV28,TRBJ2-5,CASSPGRATSGSIGETQYF,TGTGCCAGCAGTCCGGGCAGGGCTACTAGCGGGAGCATCGGAGAGACCCAGTACTTC
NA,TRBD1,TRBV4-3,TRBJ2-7,CASSQDPGGTYEQYF,TGCGCCAGCAGCCAAGACCCAGGGGGAACCTACGAGCAGTACTTC
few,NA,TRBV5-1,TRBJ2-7,CASSNDYEQYF,TGCGCCAGCAGTAACGACTACGAGCAGTACTTC
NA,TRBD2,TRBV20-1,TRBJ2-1,CSASGTSGTRALNEQFF,TGCAGTGCTTCCGGGACTAGCGGAACCCGGGCCCTAAATGAGCAGTTCTTC
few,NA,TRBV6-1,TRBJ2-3,CASNVRVFPDTQYF,TGTGCCAGCAACGTCAGGGTCTTTCCAGATACGCAGTATTTT
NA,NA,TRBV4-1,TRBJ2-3,CASSQTRSVTDTQYF,TGCGCCAGCAGCCAGACCCGGAGCGTAACAGATACGCAGTATTTT
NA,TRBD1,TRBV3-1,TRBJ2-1,CASSRTGGAYNEQFF,TGTGCCAGCAGCCGAACAGGGGGCGCCTACAATGAGCAGTTCTTC
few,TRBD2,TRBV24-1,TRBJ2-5,CATSEREGMETQYF,TGTGCCACCAGTGAGCGGGAGGGAATGGAGACCCAGTACTTC
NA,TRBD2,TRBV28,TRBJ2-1,CASSSHRLAEQFF,TGTGCCAGCAGTTCCCACAGACTAGCGGAGCAGTTCTTC
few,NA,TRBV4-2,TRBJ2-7,CASSQEGGDRSYEQYF,TGTGCCAGCAGCCAAGAAGGTGGAGACAGATCCTACGAGCAGTACTTC
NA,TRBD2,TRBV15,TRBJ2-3,CATSEGVKGASGFLTDTQYF,TGTGCCACCAGCGAGGGGGTAAAAGGAGCTAGCGGGTTTCTCACAGATACGCAGTATTTT
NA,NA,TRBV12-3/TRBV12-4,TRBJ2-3,CAGRLAPGPDTQYF,TGTGCCGGCAGATTGGCCCCCGGGCCAGATACGCAGTATTTT
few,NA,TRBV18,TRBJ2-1,CASSAGGGGPLYNEQFF,TGTGCCAGCTCAGCCGGGGGAGGAGGTCCCCTGTACAATGAGCAGTTCTTC
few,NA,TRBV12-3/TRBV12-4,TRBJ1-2,CASSKGLPDGYTF,TGTGCCAGCAGTAAGGGACTTCCCGATGGCTACACCTTC
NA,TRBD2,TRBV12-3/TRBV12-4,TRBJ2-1,CAISRTSGRAGRYNEQFF,TGTGCCATCTCCCGGACTAGCGGGAGGGCCGGCCGATACAATGAGCAGTTCTTC
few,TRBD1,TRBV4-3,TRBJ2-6,CASSQRVGQGQISGANVLTF,TGCGCCAGCAGCCAGAGGGTCGGACAGGGGCAAATCTCTGGGGCCAACGTCCTGACTTTC
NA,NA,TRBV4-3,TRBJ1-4,CASNPDPFTTNEKLFF,TGCGCCAGCAACCCGGACCCGTTCACAACTAATGAAAAACTGTTTTTT
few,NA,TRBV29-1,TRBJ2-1,CSVGSPAGNEQFF,TGCAGCGTTGGTAGCCCTGCGGGGAATGAGCAGTTCTTC
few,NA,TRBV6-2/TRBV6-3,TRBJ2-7,CASRRAGHDEQYF,TGTGCCAGCAGGAGGGCAGGCCACGACGAGCAGTACTTC
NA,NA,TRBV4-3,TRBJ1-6,CASSQGSGTPTSPLHF,TGCGCCAGCAGCCAAGGATCCGGGACACCGACTTCACCCCTCCACTTT
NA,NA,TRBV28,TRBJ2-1,CASTVGVLDNEQFF,TGTGCCAGCACCGTAGGGGTCCTAGACAATGAGCAGTTCTTC
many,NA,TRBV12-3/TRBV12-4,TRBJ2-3,CASAERPDFTDTQYF,TGTGCCAGCGCCGAGCGGCCCGACTTCACAGATACGCAGTATTTT
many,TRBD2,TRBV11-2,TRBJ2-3,CASSHAGGSTDTQYF,TGTGCCAGCAGTCATGCGGGGGGGAGCACAGATACGCAGTATTTT
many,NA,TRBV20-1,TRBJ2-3,CSAPQQGWGDTQYF,TGCAGTGCTCCTCAGCAGGGTTGGGGAGATACGCAGTATTTT
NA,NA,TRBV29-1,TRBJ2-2,CSVWSGTTGELFF,TGCAGCGTTTGGTCCGGGACCACCGGGGAGCTGTTTTTT
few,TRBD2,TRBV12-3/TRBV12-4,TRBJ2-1,CASSQYGGANNEQFF,TGTGCCAGCAGTCAATACGGGGGGGCAAACAATGAGCAGTTCTTC
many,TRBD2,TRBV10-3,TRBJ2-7,CAISESLAETYEQYF,TGTGCCATCAGTGAGTCCCTAGCGGAAACCTACGAGCAGTACTTC
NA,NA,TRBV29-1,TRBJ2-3,CSVDGTNTDTQYF,TGCAGCGTTGACGGGACCAACACAGATACGCAGTATTTT
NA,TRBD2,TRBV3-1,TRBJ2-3,CASSHQGGLASDTQYF,TGTGCCAGCAGCCATCAGGGGGGACTAGCGTCGGATACGCAGTATTTT
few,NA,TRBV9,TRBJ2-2,CASSVGGGQYTGELFF,TGTGCCAGCAGCGTAGGAGGGGGTCAGTACACCGGGGAGCTGTTTTTT
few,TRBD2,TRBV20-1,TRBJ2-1,CSAIVPSSGDHYEQFF,TGCAGTGCTATCGTACCGAGTAGCGGGGACCACTATGAGCAGTTCTTC
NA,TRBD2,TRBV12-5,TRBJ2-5,CASGSQREGPRRETQYF,TGTGCTAGTGGTTCCCAGCGGGAGGGCCCTCGGAGGGAGACCCAGTACTTC
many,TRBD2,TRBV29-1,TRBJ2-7,CSVHGTSGSYEQYF,TGCAGCGTGCACGGGACTAGCGGCTCCTACGAGCAGTACTTC
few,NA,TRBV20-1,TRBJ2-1,CSARWSNEQFF,TGCAGTGCTAGATGGAGCAATGAGCAGTTCTTC
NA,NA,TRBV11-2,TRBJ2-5,CASSLGYAAGETQYF,TGTGCCAGCAGCTTAGGTTATGCGGCGGGAGAGACCCAGTACTTC
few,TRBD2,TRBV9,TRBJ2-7,CASSVEIAGGPHEQYF,TGTGCCAGCAGCGTAGAGATAGCGGGAGGCCCCCACGAGCAGTACTTC
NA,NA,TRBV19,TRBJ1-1,CASSLYTANTEAFF,TGTGCCAGTAGTCTTTACACGGCGAACACTGAAGCTTTCTTT
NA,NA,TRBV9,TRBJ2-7,CASSPAGAYYEQYF,TGTGCCAGCAGCCCGGCCGGGGCCTACTACGAGCAGTACTTC
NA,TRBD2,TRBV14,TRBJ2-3,CASSQGGGSTDTQYF,TGTGCCAGCAGCCAAGGCGGGGGGAGCACAGATACGCAGTATTTT
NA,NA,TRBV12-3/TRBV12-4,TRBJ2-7,CASRPDSFSEQYF,TGTGCCAGCAGGCCGGACAGTTTTTCCGAGCAGTACTTC
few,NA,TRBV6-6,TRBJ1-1,CASKNRDTEAFF,TGTGCCAGCAAGAATAGGGACACTGAAGCTTTCTTT
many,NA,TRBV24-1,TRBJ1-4,CATSAGGPNEKLFF,TGTGCCACCAGCGCCGGGGGGCCAAATGAAAAACTGTTTTTT
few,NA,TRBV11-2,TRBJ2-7,CASSLGATGSYEQYF,TGTGCCAGCAGCCTTGGGGCCACAGGGTCCTACGAGCAGTACTTC
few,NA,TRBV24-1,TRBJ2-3,CATSGGRLNARGADTQYF,TGTGCCACCAGTGGGGGCAGACTAAATGCTAGGGGGGCAGATACGCAGTATTTT
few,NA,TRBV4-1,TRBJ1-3,CASSHGAEATPGNTIYF,TGCGCCAGCAGCCATGGGGCGGAGGCGACCCCTGGAAACACCATATATTTT
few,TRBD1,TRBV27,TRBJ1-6,CASSLLGQGGSPLHF,TGTGCCAGCAGTTTATTAGGACAGGGGGGATCACCCCTCCACTTT
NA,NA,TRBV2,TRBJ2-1,CASSSTTQSSYNEQFF,TGTGCCAGCAGCTCCACGACCCAGAGCTCCTACAATGAGCAGTTCTTC
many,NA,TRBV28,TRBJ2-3,CASSLSRQETDTQYF,TGTGCCAGCAGTTTATCTCGGCAGGAAACAGATACGCAGTATTTT
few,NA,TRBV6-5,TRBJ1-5,CASSYSTLHQPQHF,TGTGCCAGCAGTTACTCGACCTTACATCAGCCCCAGCATTTT
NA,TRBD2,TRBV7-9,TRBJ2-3,CASSWERGYTDTQYF,TGTGCCAGCAGCTGGGAGCGGGGTTACACAGATACGCAGTATTTT
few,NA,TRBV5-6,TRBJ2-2,CASSFLAGELFF,TGTGCCAGCAGCTTTCTAGCCGGGGAGCTGTTTTTT
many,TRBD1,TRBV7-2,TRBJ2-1,CASSSRQGSSYNEQFF,TGTGCCAGCAGCTCCCGACAGGGGAGCTCCTACAATGAGCAGTTCTTC
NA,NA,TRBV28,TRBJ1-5,CASKPVWGNQPQHF,TGTGCCAGCAAACCCGTCTGGGGCAATCAGCCCCAGCATTTT
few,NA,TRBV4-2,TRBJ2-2,CASSQPTGATGELFF,TGTGCCAGCAGCCAACCTACGGGAGCCACCGGGGAGCTGTTTTTT
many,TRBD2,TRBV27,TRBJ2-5,CASSLYYLAGKETQYF,TGTGCCAGCAGTTTATACTATCTAGCGGGGAAAGAGACCCAGTACTTC
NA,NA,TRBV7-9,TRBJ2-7,CASSPLISDGPEQYF,TGTGCCAGCAGCCCGCTGATCTCGGACGGACCCGAGCAGTACTTC
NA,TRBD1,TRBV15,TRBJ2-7,CATSRDRQGNYEQYF,TGTGCCACCAGCAGAGATAGACAGGGCAACTACGAGCAGTACTTC